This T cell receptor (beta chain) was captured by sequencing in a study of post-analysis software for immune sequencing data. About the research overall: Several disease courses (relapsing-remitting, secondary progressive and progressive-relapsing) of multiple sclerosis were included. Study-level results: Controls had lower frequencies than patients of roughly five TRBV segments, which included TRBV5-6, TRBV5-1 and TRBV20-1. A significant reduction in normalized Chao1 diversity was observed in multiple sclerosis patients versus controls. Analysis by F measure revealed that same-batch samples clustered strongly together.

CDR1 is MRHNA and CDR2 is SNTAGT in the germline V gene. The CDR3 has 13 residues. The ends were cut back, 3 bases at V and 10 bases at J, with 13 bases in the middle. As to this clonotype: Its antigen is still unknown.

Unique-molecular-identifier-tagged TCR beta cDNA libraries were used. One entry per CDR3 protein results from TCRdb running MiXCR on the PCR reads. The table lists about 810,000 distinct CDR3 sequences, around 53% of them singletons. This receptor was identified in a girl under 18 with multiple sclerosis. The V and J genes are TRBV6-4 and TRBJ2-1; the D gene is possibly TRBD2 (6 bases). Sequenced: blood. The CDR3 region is CASSETSRREQFF. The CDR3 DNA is TGTGCCAGCAGTGAAACTAGCCGGAGGGAGCAGTTCTTC.